The following is a T cell receptor beta chain sequence with its context. From blood CD8+ and CD4+ T cells, the TCR beta chain was sequenced. The multiple sclerosis controls were treatment-naive patients, and their relapsing-remitting disease was stable or active. Germline trimming cut 4 bases from V and 9 bases from J; bases unmatched to any gene: 14. Germline V gives CDR1 LGHDT, CDR2 YNNKEL (reference sequence). There are 16 residues in the CDR3. This sample is drawn from a study of CD8 T cells in Susac syndrome. With random hexamers, reverse transcription was performed on roughly 0.45 to 1 ug of RNA. The CDR3 of TCR beta was amplified by immunoSEQ multiplex PCR across 54 Vbeta and 13 Jbeta. One entry per CDR3 protein, called by TCRdb with MiXCR from the immunoSEQ multiplex PCR reads. The sample lists some 300,000 distinct CDR3 sequences, approximately 90% occurring once.

The TCR originated in a human donor with multiple sclerosis. The V gene is TRBV3-1, the J gene TRBJ2-1; 8 bases match TRBD2. The specimen sequenced was CD8+ T cells from PBMCs. The CDR3 DNA follows: TGTGCCAGCAGCCGCACGGGGGGGCGGGATCTGCGTGAGCAGTTCTTC. Residues: CASSRTGGRDLREQFF.